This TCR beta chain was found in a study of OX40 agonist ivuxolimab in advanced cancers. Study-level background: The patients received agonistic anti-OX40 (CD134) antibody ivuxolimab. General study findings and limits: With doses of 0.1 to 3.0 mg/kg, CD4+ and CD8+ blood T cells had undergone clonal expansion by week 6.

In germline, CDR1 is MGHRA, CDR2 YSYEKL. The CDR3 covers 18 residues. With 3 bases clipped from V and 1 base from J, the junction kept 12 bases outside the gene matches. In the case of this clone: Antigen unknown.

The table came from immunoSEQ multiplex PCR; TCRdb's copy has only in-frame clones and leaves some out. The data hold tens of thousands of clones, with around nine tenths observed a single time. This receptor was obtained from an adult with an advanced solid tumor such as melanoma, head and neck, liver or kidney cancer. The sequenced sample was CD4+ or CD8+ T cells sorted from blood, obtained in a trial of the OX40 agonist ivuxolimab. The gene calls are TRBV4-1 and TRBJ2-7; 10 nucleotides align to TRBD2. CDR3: CASSHPLAGALKSYEQYF. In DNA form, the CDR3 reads TGCGCCAGCAGCCATCCGCTAGCGGGGGCTCTGAAATCCTACGAGCAGTACTTC.